This TCR beta chain was captured in a study of post-analysis software for immune sequencing data. At the level of the study: Relapsing-remitting, secondary progressive and progressive-relapsing forms made up the multiple sclerosis disease courses.

This clonotype was seen only a few times. Its antigen is as yet unknown. Study-level results: Roughly five TRBV segments were significantly more frequent in patients than in controls. TRBV5-6, TRBV5-1 and TRBV20-1 were among these segments. Under the F measure, samples that were prepared in one batch clustered strongly together. Compared against controls, patients with multiple sclerosis displayed significantly lower normalized Chao1 diversity.

The V and J ends lost 3 bases and 2 bases, in that order; junction bases with no gene match: 5. The CDR3 is made up of 14 amino acids. The germline CDR1 and CDR2 sequences are SQVTM and ANQGSEA. Unique-molecular-identifier-tagged TCR beta cDNA libraries were used. TCRdb re-called the PCR reads through MiXCR, storing one row per CDR3 protein. The sample consists of 350,000 to 500,000 distinct CDR3 sequences, roughly 38% of them appearing once. The TCR sequence derives from a girl aged 2-10 years with multiple sclerosis. The genes are TRBV29-1 and TRBJ2-7, with TRBD1 identical over 9 bases. Specimen: blood. CDR3 nucleotides: TGCAGCGTTGAGGACAGGGGAGGAACCTACGAGCAGTACTTC. This codes for CSVEDRGGTYEQYF.